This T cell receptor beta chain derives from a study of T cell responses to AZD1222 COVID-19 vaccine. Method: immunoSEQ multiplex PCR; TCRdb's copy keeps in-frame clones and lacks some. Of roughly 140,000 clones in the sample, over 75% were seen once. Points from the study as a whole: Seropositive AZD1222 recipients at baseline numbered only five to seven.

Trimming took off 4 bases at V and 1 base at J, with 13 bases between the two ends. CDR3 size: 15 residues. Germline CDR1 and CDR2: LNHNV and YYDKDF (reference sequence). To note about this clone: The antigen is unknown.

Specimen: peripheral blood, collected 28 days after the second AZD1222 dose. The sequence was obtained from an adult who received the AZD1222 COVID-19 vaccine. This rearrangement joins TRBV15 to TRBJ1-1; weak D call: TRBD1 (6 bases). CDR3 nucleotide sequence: TGTGCCACCAGCACTGTACCGGACAGGAACACTGAAGCTTTCTTT. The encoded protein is CATSTVPDRNTEAFF.